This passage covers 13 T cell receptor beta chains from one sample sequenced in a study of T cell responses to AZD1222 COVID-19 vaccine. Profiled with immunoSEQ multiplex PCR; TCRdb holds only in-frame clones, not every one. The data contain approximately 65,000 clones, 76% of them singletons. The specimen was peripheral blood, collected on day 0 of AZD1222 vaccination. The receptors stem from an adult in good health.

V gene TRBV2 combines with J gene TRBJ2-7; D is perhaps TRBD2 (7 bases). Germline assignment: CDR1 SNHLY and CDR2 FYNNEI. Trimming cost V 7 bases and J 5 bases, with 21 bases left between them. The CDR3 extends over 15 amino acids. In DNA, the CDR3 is TGTGCCAGCAAAAGGGGGGACTACCAGAACCACGAGCAGTACTTC. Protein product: CASKRGDYQNHEQYF.

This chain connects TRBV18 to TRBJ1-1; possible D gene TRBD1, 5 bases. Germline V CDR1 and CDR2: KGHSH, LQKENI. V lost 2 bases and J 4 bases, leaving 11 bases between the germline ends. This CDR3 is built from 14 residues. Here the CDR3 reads CASSPSGAGTEAFF. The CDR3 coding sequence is TGTGCCAGCTCACCAAGTGGGGCCGGCACTGAAGCTTTCTTT.

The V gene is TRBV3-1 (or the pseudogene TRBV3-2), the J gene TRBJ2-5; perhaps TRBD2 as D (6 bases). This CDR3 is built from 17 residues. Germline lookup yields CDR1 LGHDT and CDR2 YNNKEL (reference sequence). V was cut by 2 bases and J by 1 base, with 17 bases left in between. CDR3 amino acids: CASSQPSRGDCQETQYF. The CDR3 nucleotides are TGTGCCAGCAGCCAACCTAGCCGAGGGGACTGCCAAGAGACCCAGTACTTC.

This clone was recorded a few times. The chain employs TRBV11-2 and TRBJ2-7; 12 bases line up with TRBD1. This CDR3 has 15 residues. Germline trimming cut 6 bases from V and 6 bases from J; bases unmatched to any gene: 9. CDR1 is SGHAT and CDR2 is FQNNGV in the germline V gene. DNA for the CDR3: TGTGCCAGCAGGGATGCCGGGACAGGGGGCCTCGAGCAGTACTTC. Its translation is CASRDAGTGGLEQYF.

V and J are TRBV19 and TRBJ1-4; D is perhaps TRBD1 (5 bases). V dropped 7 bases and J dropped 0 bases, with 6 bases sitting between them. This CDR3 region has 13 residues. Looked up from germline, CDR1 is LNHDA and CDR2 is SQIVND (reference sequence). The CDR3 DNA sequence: TGTGCCAGTACACAGGCAACTAATGAAAAACTGTTTTTT. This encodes CASTQATNEKLFF.

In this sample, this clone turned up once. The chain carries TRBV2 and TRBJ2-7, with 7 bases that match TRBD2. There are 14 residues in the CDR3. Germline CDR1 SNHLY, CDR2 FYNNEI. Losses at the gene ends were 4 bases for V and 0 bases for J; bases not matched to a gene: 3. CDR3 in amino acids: CASSGSGTSYEQYF. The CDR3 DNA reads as TGTGCCAGCAGTGGGAGCGGGACCTCCTACGAGCAGTACTTC.

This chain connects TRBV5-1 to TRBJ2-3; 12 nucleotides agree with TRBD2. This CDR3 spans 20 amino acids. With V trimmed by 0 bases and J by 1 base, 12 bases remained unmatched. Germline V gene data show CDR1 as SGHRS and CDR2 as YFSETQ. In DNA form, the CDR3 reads TGCGCCAGCAGCTTGGAACTAGCGGGGGGCGCTTGGAGGGGCACAGATACGCAGTATTTT. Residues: CASSLELAGGAWRGTDTQYF.

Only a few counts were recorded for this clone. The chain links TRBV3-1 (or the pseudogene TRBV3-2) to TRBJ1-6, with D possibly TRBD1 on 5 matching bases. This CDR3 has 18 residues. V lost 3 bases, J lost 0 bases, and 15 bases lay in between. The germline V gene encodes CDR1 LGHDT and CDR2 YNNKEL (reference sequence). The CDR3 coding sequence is TGTGCCAGCAGCCACGAAAGCCGACAGAGCTCCTATAATTCACCCCTCCACTTT. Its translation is CASSHESRQSSYNSPLHF.

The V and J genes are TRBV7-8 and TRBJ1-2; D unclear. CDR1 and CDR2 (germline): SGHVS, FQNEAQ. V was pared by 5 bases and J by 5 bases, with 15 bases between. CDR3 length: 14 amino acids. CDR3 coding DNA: TGTGCCAGCAGCACCCGGACGGCCGATTATGGCTACACCTTC. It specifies CASSTRTADYGYTF.

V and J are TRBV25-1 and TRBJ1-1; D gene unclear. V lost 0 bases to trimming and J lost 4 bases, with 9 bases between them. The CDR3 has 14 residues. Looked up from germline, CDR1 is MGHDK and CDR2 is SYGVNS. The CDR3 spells CASSEYYPGTEAFF. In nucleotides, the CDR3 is TGTGCCAGCAGTGAATATTATCCTGGCACTGAAGCTTTCTTT.

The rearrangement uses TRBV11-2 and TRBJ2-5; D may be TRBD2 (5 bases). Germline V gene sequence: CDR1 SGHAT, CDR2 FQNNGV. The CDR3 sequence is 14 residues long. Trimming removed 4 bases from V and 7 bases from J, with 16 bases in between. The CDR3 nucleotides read TGTGCCAGCAGCTCGTACCGGGGAGTGGGGACCCAGTACTTC. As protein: CASSSYRGVGTQYF.

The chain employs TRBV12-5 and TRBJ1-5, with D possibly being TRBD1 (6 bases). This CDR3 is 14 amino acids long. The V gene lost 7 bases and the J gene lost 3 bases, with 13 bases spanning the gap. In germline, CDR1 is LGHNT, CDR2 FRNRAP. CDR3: CASVGDTSNQPQHF. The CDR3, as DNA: TGTGCTAGTGTAGGGGACACCTCCAATCAGCCCCAGCATTTT.

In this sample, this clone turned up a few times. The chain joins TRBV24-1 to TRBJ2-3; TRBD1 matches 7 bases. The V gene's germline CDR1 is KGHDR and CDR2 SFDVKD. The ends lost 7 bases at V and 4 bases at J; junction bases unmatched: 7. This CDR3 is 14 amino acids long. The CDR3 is CATSETGSADTQYF. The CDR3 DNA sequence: TGTGCCACCAGCGAGACAGGGTCGGCAGATACGCAGTATTTT.